This T cell receptor beta chain stems from a study of early T cells in non-severe SARS-CoV-2 infection. TCRdb processed the 5' RACE reads anew with MiXCR; each CDR3 protein has one entry. The sample lists about 48,000 distinct CDR3 sequences; 13% were seen once. The CDR3 contains 13 residues. Germline V lookup: CDR1 KGHSH, CDR2 LQKENI. Trimming shortened V by 6 bases and J by 6 bases, and 14 bases separated the two germline ends. This clonotype was observed a handful of times. The origin of this receptor is an adult who was a healthcare worker with PCR-confirmed SARS-CoV-2 infection or an uninfected control (not recorded which). Sequences were obtained from whole blood. The chain joins TRBV18 to TRBJ1-1; D is perhaps TRBD1 (5 bases). The CDR3 DNA reads as TGTGCCAGCTCCCAAAAGGGGATTGCTGAAGCTTTCTTT. It codes for CASSQKGIAEAFF.